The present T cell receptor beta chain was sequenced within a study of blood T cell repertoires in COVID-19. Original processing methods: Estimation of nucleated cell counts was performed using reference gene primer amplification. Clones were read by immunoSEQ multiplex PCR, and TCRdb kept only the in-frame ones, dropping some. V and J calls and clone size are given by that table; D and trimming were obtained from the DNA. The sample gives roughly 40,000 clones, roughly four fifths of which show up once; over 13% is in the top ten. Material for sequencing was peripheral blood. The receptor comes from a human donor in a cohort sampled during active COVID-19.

CDR3 in amino acids: CASSPRSEGEAFF. CDR3 bases: TGTGCCAGCAGCCCCCGAAGCGAAGGCGAAGCTTTCTTT. This chain joins TRBV11-2 and TRBJ1-1; D not resolved. From germline, CDR1 is SGHAT and CDR2 FQNNGV. Trimming took off 5 bases at V and 8 bases at J, with 15 bases between the two ends. This CDR3 is built from 13 residues.